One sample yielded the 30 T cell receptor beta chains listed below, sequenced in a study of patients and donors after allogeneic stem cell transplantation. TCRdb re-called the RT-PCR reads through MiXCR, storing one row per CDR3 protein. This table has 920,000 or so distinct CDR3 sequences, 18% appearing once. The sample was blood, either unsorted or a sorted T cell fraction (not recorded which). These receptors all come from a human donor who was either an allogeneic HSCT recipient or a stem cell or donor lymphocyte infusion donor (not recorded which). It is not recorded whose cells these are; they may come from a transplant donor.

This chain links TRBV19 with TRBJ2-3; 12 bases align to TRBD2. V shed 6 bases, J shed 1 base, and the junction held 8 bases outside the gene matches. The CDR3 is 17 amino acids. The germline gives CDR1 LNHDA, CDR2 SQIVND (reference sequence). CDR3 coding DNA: TGTGCCAGTAGAAGGAAGGGACTAGCGGGCCGCACAGATACGCAGTATTTT. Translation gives CASRRKGLAGRTDTQYF.

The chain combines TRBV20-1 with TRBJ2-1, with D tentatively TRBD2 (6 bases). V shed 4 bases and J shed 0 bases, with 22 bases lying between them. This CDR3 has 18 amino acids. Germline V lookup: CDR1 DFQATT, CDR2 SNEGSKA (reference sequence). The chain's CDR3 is CSATELATLPSSYNEQFF. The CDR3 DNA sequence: TGCAGTGCTACCGAGCTAGCGACCCTTCCTAGCTCCTACAATGAGCAGTTCTTC.

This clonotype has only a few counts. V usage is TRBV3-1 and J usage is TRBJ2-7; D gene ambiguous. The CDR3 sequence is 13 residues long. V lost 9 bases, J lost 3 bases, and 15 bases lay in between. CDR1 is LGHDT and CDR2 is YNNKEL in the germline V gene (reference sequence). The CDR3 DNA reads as TGTGCCAGGCCGAAGCCCCTTTTCTACGAGCAGTACTTC. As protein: CARPKPLFYEQYF.

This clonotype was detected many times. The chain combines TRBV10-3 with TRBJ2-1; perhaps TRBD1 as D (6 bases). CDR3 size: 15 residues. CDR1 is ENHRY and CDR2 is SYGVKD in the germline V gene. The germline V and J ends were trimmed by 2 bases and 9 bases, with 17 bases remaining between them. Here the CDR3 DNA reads TGTGCCATCAGTGAGACAGGGTTCGGGCAAACTGAGCAGTTCTTC. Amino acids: CAISETGFGQTEQFF.

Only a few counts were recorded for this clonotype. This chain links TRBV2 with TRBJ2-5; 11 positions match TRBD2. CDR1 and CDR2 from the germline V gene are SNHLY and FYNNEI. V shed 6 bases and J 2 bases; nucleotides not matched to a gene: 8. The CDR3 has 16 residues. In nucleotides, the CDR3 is TGTGCCAGCAGCGGAACTAGCGGGAGTGGTCAAGAGACCCAGTACTTC. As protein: CASSGTSGSGQETQYF. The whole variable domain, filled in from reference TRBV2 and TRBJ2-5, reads EPEVTQTPSHQVTQMGQEVILRCVPISNHLYFYWYRQILGQKVEFLVSFYNNEISEKSEIFDDQFSVERPDGSNFTLKIRSTKLEDSAMYFCASSGTSGSGQETQYFGPGTRLLVL.

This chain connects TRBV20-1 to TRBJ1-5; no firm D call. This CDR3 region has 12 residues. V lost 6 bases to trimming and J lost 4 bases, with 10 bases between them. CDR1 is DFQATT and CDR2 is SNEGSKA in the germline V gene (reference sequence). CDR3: CSAKKGNQPQHF. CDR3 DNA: TGCAGTGCCAAAAAGGGAAATCAGCCCCAGCATTTT.

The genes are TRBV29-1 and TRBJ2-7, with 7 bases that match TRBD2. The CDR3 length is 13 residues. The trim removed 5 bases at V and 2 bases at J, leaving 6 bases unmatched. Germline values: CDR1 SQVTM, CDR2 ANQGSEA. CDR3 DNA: TGCAGCGTTTATCAGCGGGACCCCTACGAGCAGTACTTC. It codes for CSVYQRDPYEQYF.

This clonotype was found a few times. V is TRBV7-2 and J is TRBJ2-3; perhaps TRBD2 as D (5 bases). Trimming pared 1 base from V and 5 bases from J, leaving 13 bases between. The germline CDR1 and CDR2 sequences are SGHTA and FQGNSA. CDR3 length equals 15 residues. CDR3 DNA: TGTGCCAGCAGCTTAGTGGCCCGACGGGGAGATACGCAGTATTTT. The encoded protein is CASSLVARRGDTQYF.

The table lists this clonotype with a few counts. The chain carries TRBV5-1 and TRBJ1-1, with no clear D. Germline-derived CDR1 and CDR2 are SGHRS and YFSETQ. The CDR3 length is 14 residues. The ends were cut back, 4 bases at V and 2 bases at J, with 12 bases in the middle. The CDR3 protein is CASSNIPRNTEAFF. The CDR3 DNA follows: TGCGCCAGCAGCAATATTCCGAGAAACACTGAAGCTTTCTTT. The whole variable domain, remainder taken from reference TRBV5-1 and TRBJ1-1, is KAGVTQTPRYLIKTRGQQVTLSCSPISGHRSVSWYQQTPGQGLQFLFEYFSETQRNKGNFPGRFSGRQFSNSRSEMNVSTLELGDSALYLCASSNIPRNTEAFFGQGTRLTVV.

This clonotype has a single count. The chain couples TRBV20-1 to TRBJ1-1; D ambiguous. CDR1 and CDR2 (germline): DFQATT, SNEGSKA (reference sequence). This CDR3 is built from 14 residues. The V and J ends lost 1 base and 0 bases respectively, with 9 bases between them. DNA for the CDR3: TGCAGTGCTAGAGGATTGTCAGTGAACACTGAAGCTTTCTTT. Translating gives CSARGLSVNTEAFF.

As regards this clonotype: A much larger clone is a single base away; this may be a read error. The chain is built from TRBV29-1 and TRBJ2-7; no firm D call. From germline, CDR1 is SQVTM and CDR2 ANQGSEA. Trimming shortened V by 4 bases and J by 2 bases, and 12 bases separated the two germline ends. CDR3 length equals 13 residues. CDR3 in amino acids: CSVGTRATYEQYF. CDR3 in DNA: TGCAGCGTTGGAACCCGGGCCACCTACGAGCAGTACTTC.

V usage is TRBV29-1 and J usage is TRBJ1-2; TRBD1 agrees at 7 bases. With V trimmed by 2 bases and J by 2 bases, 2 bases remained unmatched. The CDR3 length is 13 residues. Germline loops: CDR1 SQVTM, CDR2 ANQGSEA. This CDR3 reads CSVEPQGNYGYTF. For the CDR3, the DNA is TGCAGCGTTGAACCACAGGGGAACTATGGCTACACCTTC.

The CDR3 region is CASRDTGENYEQYF. The DNA for the CDR3 is TGTGCCAGCAGGGATACAGGGGAAAACTACGAGCAGTACTTC. V is TRBV11-2 and J is TRBJ2-7; TRBD1 matches at 7 bases. The germline V gene encodes CDR1 SGHAT and CDR2 FQNNGV. J lost 3 bases, V lost 6 bases, and 8 bases had no gene match. The CDR3 spans 14 residues.

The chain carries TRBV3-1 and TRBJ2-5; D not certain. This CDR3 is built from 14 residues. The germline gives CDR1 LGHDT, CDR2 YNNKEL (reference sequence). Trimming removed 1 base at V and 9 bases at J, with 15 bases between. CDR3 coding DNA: TGTGCCAGCAGCCAAGGGTTAGCTTCTTTCTCCCAGTACTTC. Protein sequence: CASSQGLASFSQYF.

CDR3 amino acids: CASSSGQGPDTQYF. CDR3 DNA: TGTGCCAGCAGCTCGGGACAGGGGCCAGATACGCAGTATTTT. This chain uses TRBV5-6 with TRBJ2-3, with 10 bases matching TRBD1. The CDR3 runs 14 residues. V was pared by 3 bases and J by 4 bases, with 2 bases of the junction left unmatched. The germline CDR1 and CDR2 sequences are SGHDT and YYEEEE. Looking up the rest from reference TRBV5-6 and TRBJ2-3 gives the full variable domain: DAGVTQSPTHLIKTRGQQVTLRCSPKSGHDTVSWYQQALGQGPQFIFQYYEEEERQRGNFPDRFSGHQFPNYSSELNVNALLLGDSALYLCASSSGQGPDTQYFGPGTRLTVL.

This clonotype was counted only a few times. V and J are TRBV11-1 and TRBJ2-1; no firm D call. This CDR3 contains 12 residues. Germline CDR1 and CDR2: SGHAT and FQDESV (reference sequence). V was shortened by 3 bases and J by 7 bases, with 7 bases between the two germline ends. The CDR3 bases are TGTGCCAGCAGCTTGGGGTGGAATGAGCAGTTCTTC. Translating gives CASSLGWNEQFF.

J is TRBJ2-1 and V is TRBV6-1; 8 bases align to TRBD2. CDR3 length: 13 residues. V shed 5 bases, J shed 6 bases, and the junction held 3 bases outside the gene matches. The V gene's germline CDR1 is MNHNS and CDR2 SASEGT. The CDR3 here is CASSRTSPNEQFF. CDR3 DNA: TGTGCCAGCAGTCGGACTAGCCCCAATGAGCAGTTCTTC.

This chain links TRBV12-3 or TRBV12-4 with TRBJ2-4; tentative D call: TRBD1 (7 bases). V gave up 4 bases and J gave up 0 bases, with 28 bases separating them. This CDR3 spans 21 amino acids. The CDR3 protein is CASSSKDGGGPTAIAKNIQYF. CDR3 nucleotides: TGTGCCAGCAGTTCTAAAGATGGAGGGGGCCCGACCGCCATAGCCAAAAACATTCAGTACTTC.

CDR3 sequence reads: CASSFPAPIDTEAFF. In DNA, the CDR3 is TGTGCCAGCAGTTTCCCCGCCCCCATTGACACTGAAGCTTTCTTT. The chain couples TRBV28 to TRBJ1-1; D is unresolved. CDR1 is MDHEN, CDR2 SYDVKM, per germline. V was trimmed by 3 bases and J by 3 bases, leaving 14 bases between them. The CDR3 runs 15 residues.

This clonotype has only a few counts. CDR3 amino acids: CASSAWITDTQYF. CDR3 bases: TGTGCCAGCAGCGCATGGATCACAGATACGCAGTATTTT. The gene calls are TRBV9 and TRBJ2-3; D gene unclear. Trimming stripped 3 bases from V and 2 bases from J, with 7 bases between. The germline V gene encodes CDR1 SGDLS and CDR2 YYNGEE. The CDR3 consists of 13 residues.

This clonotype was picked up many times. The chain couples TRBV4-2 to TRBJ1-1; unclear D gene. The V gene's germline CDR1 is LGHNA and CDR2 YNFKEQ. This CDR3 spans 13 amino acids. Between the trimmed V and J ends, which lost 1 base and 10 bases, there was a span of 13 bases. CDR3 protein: CASSQVARSSAFF. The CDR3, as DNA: TGTGCCAGCAGCCAAGTGGCCCGATCCTCAGCTTTCTTT.

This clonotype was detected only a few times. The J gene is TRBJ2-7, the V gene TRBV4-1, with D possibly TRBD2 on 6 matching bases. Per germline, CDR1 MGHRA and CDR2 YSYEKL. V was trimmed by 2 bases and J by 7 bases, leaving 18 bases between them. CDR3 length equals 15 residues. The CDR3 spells CASSQTSSSAREQYF. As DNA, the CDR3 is TGCGCCAGCAGCCAAACCAGTTCTAGCGCGAGAGAGCAGTACTTC.

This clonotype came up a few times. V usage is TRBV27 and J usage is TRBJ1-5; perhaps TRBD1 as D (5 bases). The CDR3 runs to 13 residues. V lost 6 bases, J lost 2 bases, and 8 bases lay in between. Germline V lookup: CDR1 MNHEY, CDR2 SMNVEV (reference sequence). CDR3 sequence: CASRRDGNQPQHF. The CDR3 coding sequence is TGTGCCAGCAGGAGGGACGGCAATCAGCCCCAGCATTTT.

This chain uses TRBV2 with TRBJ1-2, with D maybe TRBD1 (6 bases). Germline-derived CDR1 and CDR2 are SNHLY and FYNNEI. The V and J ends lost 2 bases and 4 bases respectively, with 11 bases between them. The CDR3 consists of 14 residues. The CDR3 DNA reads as TGTGCCAGCAGTGAATCGGGGGCCACCTATGGCTACACCTTC. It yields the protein CASSESGATYGYTF.

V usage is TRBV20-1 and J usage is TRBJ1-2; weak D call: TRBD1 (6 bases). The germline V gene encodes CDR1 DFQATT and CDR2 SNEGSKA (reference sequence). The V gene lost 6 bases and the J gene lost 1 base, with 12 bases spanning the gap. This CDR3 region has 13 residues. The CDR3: CSAAGEDNYGYTF. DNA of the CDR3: TGCAGTGCAGCAGGGGAAGATAACTATGGCTACACCTTC.

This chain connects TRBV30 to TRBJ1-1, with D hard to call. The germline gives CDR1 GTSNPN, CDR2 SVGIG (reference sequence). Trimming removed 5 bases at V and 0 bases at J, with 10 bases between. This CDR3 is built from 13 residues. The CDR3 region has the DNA TGTGCCTGGGGGCCGGGATTGAACACTGAAGCTTTCTTT. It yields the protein CAWGPGLNTEAFF.

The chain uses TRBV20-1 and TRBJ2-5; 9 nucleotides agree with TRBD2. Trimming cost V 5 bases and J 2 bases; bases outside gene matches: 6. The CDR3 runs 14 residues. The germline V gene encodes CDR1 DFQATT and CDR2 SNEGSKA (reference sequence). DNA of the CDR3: TGCAGTGCTTATCTAGCGGGGAGTCAAGAGACCCAGTACTTC. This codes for CSAYLAGSQETQYF.

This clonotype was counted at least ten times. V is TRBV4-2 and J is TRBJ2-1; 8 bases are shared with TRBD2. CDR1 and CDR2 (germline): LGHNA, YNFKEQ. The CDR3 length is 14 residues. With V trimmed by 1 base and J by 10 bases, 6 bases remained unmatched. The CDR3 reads CASSQVTAGDEQFF. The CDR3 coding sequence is TGTGCCAGCAGCCAAGTGACAGCGGGGGACGAGCAGTTCTTC.

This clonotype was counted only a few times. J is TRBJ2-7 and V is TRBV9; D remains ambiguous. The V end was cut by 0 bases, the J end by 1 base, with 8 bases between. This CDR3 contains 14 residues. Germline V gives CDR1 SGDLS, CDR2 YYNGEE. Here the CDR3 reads CASSVGGPSYEQYF. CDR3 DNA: TGTGCCAGCAGCGTAGGCGGTCCTTCCTACGAGCAGTACTTC.

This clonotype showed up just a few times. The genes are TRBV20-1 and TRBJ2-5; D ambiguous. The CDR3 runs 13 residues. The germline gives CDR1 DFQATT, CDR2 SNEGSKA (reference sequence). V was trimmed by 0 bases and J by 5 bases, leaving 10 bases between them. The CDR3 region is CSAREMGVETQYF. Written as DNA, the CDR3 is TGCAGTGCTAGAGAAATGGGCGTGGAGACCCAGTACTTC.